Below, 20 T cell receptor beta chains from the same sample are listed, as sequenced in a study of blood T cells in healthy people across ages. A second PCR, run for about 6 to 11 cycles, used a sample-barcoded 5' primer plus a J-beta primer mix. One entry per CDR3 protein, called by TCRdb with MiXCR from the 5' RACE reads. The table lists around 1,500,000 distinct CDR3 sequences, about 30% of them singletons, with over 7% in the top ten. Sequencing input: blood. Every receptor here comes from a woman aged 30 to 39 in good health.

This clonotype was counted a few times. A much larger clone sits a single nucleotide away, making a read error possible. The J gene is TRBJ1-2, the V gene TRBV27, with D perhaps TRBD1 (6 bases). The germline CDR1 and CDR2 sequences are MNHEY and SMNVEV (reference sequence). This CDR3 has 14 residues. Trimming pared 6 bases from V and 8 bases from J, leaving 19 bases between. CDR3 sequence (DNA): TGTGCCAGCAGCTCAAACGGGGGGCGGATCGGCTACACCTTC. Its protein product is CASSSNGGRIGYTF.

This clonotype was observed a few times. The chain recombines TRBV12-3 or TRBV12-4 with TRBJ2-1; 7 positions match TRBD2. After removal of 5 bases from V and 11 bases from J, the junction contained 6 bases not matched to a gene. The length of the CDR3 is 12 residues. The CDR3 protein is CASSDWGGQQFF. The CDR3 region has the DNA TGTGCCAGCAGTGACTGGGGGGGTCAGCAGTTCTTC.

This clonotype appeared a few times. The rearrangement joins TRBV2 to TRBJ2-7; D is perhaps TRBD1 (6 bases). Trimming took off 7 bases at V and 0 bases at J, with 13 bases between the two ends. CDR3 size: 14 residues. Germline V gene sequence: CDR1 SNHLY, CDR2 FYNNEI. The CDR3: CASKIGTPSYEQYF. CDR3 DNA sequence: TGTGCCAGCAAAATCGGGACACCCTCCTACGAGCAGTACTTC.

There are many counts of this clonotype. CDR3 nucleotide sequence: TGTGCCAGCAGCTTAGAACAGAATTCTTACGAGCAGTACTTC. Residues: CASSLEQNSYEQYF. This sequence joins TRBV7-2 and TRBJ2-7, with D hard to call. CDR1 is SGHTA, CDR2 FQGNSA, per germline. The length of the CDR3 is 14 residues. V lost 1 base to trimming and J lost 4 bases, with 11 bases between them. The whole variable domain, filled in from reference TRBV7-2 and TRBJ2-7, reads GAGVSQSPSNKVTEKGKDVELRCDPISGHTALYWYRQSLGQGLEFLIYFQGNSAPDKSGLPSDRFSAERTGGSVSTLTIQRTQQEDSAVYLCASSLEQNSYEQYFGPGTRLTVT.

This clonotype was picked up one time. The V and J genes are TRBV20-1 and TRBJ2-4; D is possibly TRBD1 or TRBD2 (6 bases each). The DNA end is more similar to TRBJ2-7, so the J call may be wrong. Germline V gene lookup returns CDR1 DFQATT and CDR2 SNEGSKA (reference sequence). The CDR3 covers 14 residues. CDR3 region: CSATPRGLTCEQYF. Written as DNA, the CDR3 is TGCAGTGCTACCCCCAGGGGACTTACCTGCGAGCAGTACTTC.

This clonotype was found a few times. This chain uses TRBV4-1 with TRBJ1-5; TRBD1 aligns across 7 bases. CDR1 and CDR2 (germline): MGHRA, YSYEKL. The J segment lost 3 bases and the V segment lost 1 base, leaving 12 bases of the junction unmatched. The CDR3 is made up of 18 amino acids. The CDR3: CASSQGRARGGPNQPQHF. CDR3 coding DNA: TGCGCCAGCAGCCAAGGAAGGGCCAGGGGGGGACCCAATCAGCCCCAGCATTTT.

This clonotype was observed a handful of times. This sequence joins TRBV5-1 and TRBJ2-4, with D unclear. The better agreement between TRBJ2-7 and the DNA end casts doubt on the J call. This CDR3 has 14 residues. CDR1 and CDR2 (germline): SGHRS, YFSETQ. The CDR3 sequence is CASSSDIPPYEQYF. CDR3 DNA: TGCGCCAGCAGCTCCGACATCCCCCCCTACGAGCAGTACTTC.

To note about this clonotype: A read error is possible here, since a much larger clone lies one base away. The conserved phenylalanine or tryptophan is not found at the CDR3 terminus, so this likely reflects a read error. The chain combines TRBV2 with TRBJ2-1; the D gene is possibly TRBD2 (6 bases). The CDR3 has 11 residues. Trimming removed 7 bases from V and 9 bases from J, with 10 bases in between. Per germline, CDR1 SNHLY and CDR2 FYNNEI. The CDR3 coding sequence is TGTGCCAGCACTTTGGGGGGTGAGCAGTTCGTC. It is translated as CASTLGGEQFV.

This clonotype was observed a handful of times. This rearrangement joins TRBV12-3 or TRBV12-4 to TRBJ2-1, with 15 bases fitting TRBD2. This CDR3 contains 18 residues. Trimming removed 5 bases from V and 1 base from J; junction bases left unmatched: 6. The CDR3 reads CASSPGLAGGGSYNEQFF. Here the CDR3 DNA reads TGTGCCAGCAGTCCGGGACTAGCGGGAGGAGGTTCCTACAATGAGCAGTTCTTC.

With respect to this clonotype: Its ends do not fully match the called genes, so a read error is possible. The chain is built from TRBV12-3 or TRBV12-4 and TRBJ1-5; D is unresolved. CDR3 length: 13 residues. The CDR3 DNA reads TGTACCAGCAGTTTTAGTGCGGATCAGCCCCAGCATTTT. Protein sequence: CTSSFSADQPQHF.

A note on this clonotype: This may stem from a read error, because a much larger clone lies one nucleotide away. The CDR3 is CSARGASHEQYF. CDR3 coding DNA: TGCAGTGCGCGGGGGGCGTCCCACGAGCAGTACTTC. This chain links TRBV20-1 with TRBJ2-7; 8 bases line up with TRBD2. The length of the CDR3 is 12 residues. The J segment lost 5 bases and the V segment lost 6 bases, leaving 6 bases of the junction unmatched. The V gene's germline CDR1 is DFQATT and CDR2 SNEGSKA (reference sequence).

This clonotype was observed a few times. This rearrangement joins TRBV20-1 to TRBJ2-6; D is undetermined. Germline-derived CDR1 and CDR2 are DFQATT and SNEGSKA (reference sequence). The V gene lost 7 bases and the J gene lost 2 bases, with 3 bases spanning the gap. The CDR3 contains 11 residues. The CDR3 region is CSVPGANVLTF. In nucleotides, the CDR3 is TGCAGTGTACCTGGGGCCAACGTCCTGACTTTC.

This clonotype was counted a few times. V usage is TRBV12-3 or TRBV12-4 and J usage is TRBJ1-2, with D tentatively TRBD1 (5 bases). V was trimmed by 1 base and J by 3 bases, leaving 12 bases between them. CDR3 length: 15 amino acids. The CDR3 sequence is CASSLGGGWDYGYTF. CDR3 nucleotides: TGTGCCAGCAGTTTAGGTGGGGGATGGGACTATGGCTACACCTTC.

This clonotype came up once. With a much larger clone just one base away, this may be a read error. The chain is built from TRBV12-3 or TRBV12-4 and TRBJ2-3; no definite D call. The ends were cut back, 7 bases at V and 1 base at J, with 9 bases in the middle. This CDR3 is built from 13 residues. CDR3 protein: CASTRVGTDTQYF. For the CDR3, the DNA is TGTGCCAGCACCCGTGTCGGCACAGATACGCAGTATTTT.

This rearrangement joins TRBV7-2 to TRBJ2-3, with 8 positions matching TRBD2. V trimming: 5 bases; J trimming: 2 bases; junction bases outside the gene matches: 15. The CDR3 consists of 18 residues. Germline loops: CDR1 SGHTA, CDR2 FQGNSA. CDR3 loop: CASSSGGSGGWNTDTQYF. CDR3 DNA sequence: TGTGCCAGCAGCAGCGGGGGTTCCGGGGGCTGGAACACAGATACGCAGTATTTT.

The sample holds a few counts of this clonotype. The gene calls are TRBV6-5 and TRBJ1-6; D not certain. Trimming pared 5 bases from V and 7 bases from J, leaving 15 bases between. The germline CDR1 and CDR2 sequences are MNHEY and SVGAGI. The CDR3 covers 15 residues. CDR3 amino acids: CASSLSVGGNSPLHF. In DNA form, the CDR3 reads TGTGCCAGCAGTCTCTCTGTGGGAGGAAATTCACCCCTCCACTTT.

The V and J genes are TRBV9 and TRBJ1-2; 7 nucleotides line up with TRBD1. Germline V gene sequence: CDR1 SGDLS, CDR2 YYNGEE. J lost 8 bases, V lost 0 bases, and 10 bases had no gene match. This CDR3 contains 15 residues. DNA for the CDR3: TGTGCCAGCAGCGTAGCTGGGCCAGGGGGGTTCGGCTACACCTTC. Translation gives CASSVAGPGGFGYTF.

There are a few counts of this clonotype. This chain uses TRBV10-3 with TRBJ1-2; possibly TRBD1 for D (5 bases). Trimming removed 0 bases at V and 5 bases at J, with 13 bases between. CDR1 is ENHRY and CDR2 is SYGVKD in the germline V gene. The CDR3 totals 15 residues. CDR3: CAISESPTALYGYTF. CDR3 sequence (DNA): TGTGCCATCAGTGAGTCCCCGACAGCTCTATATGGCTACACCTTC.

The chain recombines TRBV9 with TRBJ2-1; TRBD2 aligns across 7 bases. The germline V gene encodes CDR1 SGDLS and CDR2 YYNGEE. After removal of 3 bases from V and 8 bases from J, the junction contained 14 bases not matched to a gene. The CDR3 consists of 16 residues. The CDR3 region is CASSDRTGGSMDEQFF. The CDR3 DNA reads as TGTGCCAGCAGCGACCGCACGGGCGGGAGTATGGATGAGCAGTTCTTC.

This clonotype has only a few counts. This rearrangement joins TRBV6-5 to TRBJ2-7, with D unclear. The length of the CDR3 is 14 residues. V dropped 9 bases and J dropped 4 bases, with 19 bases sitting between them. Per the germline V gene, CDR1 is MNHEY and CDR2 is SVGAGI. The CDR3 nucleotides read TGTGCCAGTAGTGTTATAGCCTGGGCATACGAGCAGTACTTC. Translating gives CASSVIAWAYEQYF.